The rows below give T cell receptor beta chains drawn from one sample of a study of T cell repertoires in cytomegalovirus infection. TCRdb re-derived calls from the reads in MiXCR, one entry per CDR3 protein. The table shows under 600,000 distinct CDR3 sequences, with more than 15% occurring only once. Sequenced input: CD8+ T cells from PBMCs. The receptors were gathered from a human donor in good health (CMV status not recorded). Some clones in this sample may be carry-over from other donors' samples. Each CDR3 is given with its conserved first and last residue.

cdr3_aa: CASSLAVAGYYNEQFF; v_call: TRBV5-6; j_call: TRBJ2-1
cdr3_aa: CASQGRVNTEAFF; v_call: TRBV5-1; j_call: TRBJ1-1
cdr3_aa: CASSQDMGDDYEQYF; v_call: TRBV14; j_call: TRBJ2-7
cdr3_aa: CASVRGGPGNEQFF; v_call: TRBV7-8; j_call: TRBJ2-1
cdr3_aa: CASSPLAGEDTGELFF; v_call: TRBV7-3; j_call: TRBJ2-2
cdr3_aa: CASSEGLAVYNEQFF; v_call: TRBV5-4; j_call: TRBJ2-1
cdr3_aa: CASSPKGTDTQYF; v_call: TRBV7-9; j_call: TRBJ2-3
cdr3_aa: CASSVGTGNNEKLFF; v_call: TRBV5-5; j_call: TRBJ1-4
cdr3_aa: CASSSRTSGSSYEQYF; v_call: TRBV7-2; j_call: TRBJ2-7
cdr3_aa: CASSLIRPIIQETQYF; v_call: TRBV5-6; j_call: TRBJ2-5
cdr3_aa: CASSEGQGNQPQHF; v_call: TRBV7-9; j_call: TRBJ1-5
cdr3_aa: CASSPDADTQYF; v_call: TRBV6-5; j_call: TRBJ2-3
cdr3_aa: CASSLLPFTGGGTEAFF; v_call: TRBV7-9; j_call: TRBJ1-1
cdr3_aa: CASSFGAGGFYEQFF; v_call: TRBV7-9; j_call: TRBJ2-1
cdr3_aa: CASSPRTYMNTEAFF; v_call: TRBV28; j_call: TRBJ1-1
cdr3_aa: CASSLFGGSTGELFF; v_call: TRBV7-9; j_call: TRBJ2-2
cdr3_aa: CASVKERGSYEQYF; v_call: TRBV2; j_call: TRBJ2-7
cdr3_aa: CASSRWTGGQETQYF; v_call: TRBV4-1; j_call: TRBJ2-5
cdr3_aa: CASSLVLAEPESYETYF; v_call: TRBV11-2; j_call: TRBJ2-7
cdr3_aa: CASSLRTSIETQYF; v_call: TRBV14; j_call: TRBJ2-5
cdr3_aa: CSVEISGGPLLTPYF; v_call: TRBV29-1; j_call: TRBJ2-5
cdr3_aa: CAIDREGEVKQFF; v_call: TRBV2; j_call: TRBJ2-1
cdr3_aa: CASSYPSGYEQYF; v_call: TRBV6-2/TRBV6-3; j_call: TRBJ2-7
cdr3_aa: CASSQPGQGLYQPQHF; v_call: TRBV4-1; j_call: TRBJ1-5
cdr3_aa: CASSYEGDTEAFF; v_call: TRBV6-2/TRBV6-3; j_call: TRBJ1-1
cdr3_aa: CSARDSGRRVNEQFF; v_call: TRBV20-1; j_call: TRBJ2-1
cdr3_aa: CASSLVGRDEAFF; v_call: TRBV12-3/TRBV12-4; j_call: TRBJ1-1
cdr3_aa: CASSQASGDTYEQYF; v_call: TRBV4-1; j_call: TRBJ2-7
cdr3_aa: CASSERRGIETQYF; v_call: TRBV6-1; j_call: TRBJ2-5
cdr3_aa: CATGEGQVYGYTF; v_call: TRBV2; j_call: TRBJ1-2
cdr3_aa: CASIITGTGDNSPLHF; v_call: TRBV2; j_call: TRBJ1-6
cdr3_aa: CASSPGEAGGMDQYF; v_call: TRBV18; j_call: TRBJ2-5
cdr3_aa: CASSSSGTGNSPLHF; v_call: TRBV7-9; j_call: TRBJ1-6
cdr3_aa: CASSLQGNTQHF; v_call: TRBV19; j_call: TRBJ1-5
cdr3_aa: CASSSGTAYNSPLHF; v_call: TRBV7-9; j_call: TRBJ1-6
cdr3_aa: CASSIGGDYPTLNTEAFF; v_call: TRBV19; j_call: TRBJ1-1
cdr3_aa: CASSSSEQGAGNQPQHF; v_call: TRBV5-1; j_call: TRBJ1-5
cdr3_aa: CASGLGAREKLFF; v_call: TRBV12-5; j_call: TRBJ1-4